The rows below give T cell receptor beta chains drawn from one sample of a study of blood T cell repertoires in COVID-19. TCRdb keeps only in-frame clones here, not all; method: immunoSEQ multiplex PCR. The data contain tens of thousands of clones, around 89% of them singletons. Sequencing used peripheral blood. These TCRs come from a man aged 55 to 70 with acute or convalescent COVID-19. CDR3s include the opening cysteine and the closing phenylalanine or tryptophan. D genes are given only for firm matches. Rows may omit the clone size; those that give it use once, few, many or a size class.

TRBJ1-2,TRBD1,TRBV18,NA,TGTGCCAGCTCACCACTTACAGGGGAGAGGTATGGCTACACCTTC,CASSPLTGERYGYTF
TRBJ2-1,NA,TRBV18,NA,TGTGCCAGCTCACCGCCGCCCGCCCCGGTGGAGGGGATTAGAAATGAGCAGTTCTTC,CASSPPPAPVEGIRNEQFF
TRBJ1-1,NA,TRBV5-1,NA,TGCGCCAGCAGCCCCTCTTCTTCCGCCGGTAGGAACACTGAAGCTTTCTTT,CASSPSSSAGRNTEAFF
TRBJ1-5,NA,TRBV4-1,few,TGCGCCAGCAGCCAGGACATTAGCAATCAGCCCCAGCATTTT,CASSQDISNQPQHF
TRBJ1-1,NA,TRBV25-1,NA,TGTGCCAGCAGCCGGGAGCTAAACACTGAAGCTTTCTTT,CASSRELNTEAFF
TRBJ2-3,NA,TRBV6-5,once,TGTGCCAGCAGTTACTCCTCTGGTTGGGCAGCAGATACGCAGTATTTT,CASSYSSGWAADTQYF
TRBJ2-2,NA,TRBV5-1,NA,TGCGCCAGCAGCTCCTCCGGGACTCTCGCAGCCGGGGAGCTGTTTTTT,CASSSSGTLAAGELFF
TRBJ1-3,NA,TRBV19,NA,TGTGCCAGTAGCCCAGGGCAGGGGAATCCTGGAAACACCATATATTTT,CASSPGQGNPGNTIYF
TRBJ2-2,TRBD1,TRBV9,NA,TGTGCCAGCAGCGTAGGGGACAGGCAGACCGGGGAGCTGTTTTTT,CASSVGDRQTGELFF
TRBJ2-2,TRBD1,TRBV3-1/TRBV3-2,NA,TGTGCCAGCAGCCGAACAGGGGGCTTTACCACCGGGGAGCTGTTTTTT,CASSRTGGFTTGELFF